A single sample gave rise to the 28 T cell receptor beta chains below, sequenced in a study of sequential checkpoint blockade in melanoma. Documented treatment: randomized to nivolumab then ipilimumab (arm A) or the reverse (arm B). Sequencing was performed with immunoSEQ multiplex PCR; in TCRdb, only in-frame clones are kept and a portion is missing. The table includes about 22,000 clones, approximately 71% detected once. Sample: CD8+ T cells sorted from blood (inferred from file names), taken from a patient given nivolumab and ipilimumab in sequence. These receptors were obtained from a human donor with melanoma.

The V call is TRBV9, the J call TRBJ1-5; possible D gene TRBD1, 5 bases. The CDR3 is made up of 15 amino acids. Trimming cost V 3 bases and J 0 bases, with 10 bases left between them. Germline lookup yields CDR1 SGDLS and CDR2 YYNGEE. The CDR3 here is CASSASGFSNQPQHF. The DNA for the CDR3 is TGTGCCAGCAGCGCTTCAGGGTTTAGCAATCAGCCCCAGCATTTT.

By sample share, this clone is medium-sized. The V and J genes are TRBV14 and TRBJ1-6; 7 bases are a match to TRBD1. The CDR3 loop spans 14 amino acids. V trimming: 4 bases; J trimming: 14 bases; junction bases outside the gene matches: 11. The V gene's germline CDR1 is SGHDN and CDR2 FVKESK. DNA of the CDR3: TGTGCCAGCAGCCTGACAGGGTTAGGAATCACCCTCCACTTT. Amino acids: CASSLTGLGITLHF.

This chain joins TRBV9 and TRBJ1-4; 9 nucleotides match TRBD1. From germline, CDR1 is SGDLS and CDR2 YYNGEE. V was clipped by 0 bases and J by 6 bases; unmatched bases: 3. The CDR3 has 15 amino acids. The CDR3 loop reads CASSVGGTGYEKLFF. DNA for the CDR3: TGTGCCAGCAGCGTAGGGGGGACAGGGTATGAAAAACTGTTTTTT.

There are a few counts of this clone. This chain links TRBV4-2 with TRBJ1-2, with D perhaps TRBD1 (5 bases). Per germline, CDR1 LGHNA and CDR2 YNFKEQ. CDR3 length: 14 amino acids. The V end lost 4 bases, the J end lost 5 bases, and 14 bases lay between the germline ends. CDR3 region: CASSRGGPEYGYTF. CDR3 DNA: TGTGCCAGCAGCCGGGGCGGCCCGGAGTATGGCTACACCTTC.

This chain connects TRBV11-3 to TRBJ2-1; 8 bases map to TRBD2. This CDR3 contains 16 residues. The germline gives CDR1 SGHNT, CDR2 YENEEA. J gave up 0 bases and V 6 bases, and 7 bases lay outside the gene matches. As DNA, the CDR3 is TGTGCCAGCAGGGGCTCCGGGACTAGCTCCTACAATGAGCAGTTCTTC. Translation: CASRGSGTSSYNEQFF.

The chain is built from TRBV4-3 and TRBJ2-3; a possible D gene is TRBD1 (6 bases). Germline V gene lookup returns CDR1 LGHNA and CDR2 YSLEER. This CDR3 region has 15 residues. V lost 4 bases and J lost 0, with 11 bases in between. As DNA, the CDR3 is TGCGCCAGCAGCCCTAGGACAGATAGCACAGATACGCAGTATTTT. This codes for CASSPRTDSTDTQYF.

CDR3 coding DNA: TGTGCCAGTCGACTTAGACAGGGCGGCCCACCCCTCCACTTT. It specifies CASRLRQGGPPLHF. This chain uses TRBV27 with TRBJ1-6; the match to TRBD1 covers 7 bases. This CDR3 has 14 amino acids. V lost 9 bases and J lost 11; bases outside the gene matches: 13. Per the germline V gene, CDR1 is MNHEY and CDR2 is SMNVEV (reference sequence).

The chain joins TRBV6-5 to TRBJ2-3, with D perhaps TRBD2 (6 bases). This CDR3 contains 14 residues. Looked up from germline, CDR1 is MNHEY and CDR2 is SVGAGI. The V end lost 3 bases, the J end lost 3 bases, and 10 bases lay between the germline ends. The CDR3 reads CASSYMGGTDTQYF. The CDR3 DNA follows: TGTGCCAGCAGTTATATGGGGGGAACAGATACGCAGTATTTT.

The chain combines TRBV2 with TRBJ2-7; D might be TRBD1 (5 bases). V was pared by 5 bases and J by 4 bases, with 12 bases between. CDR1 and CDR2 (germline): SNHLY, FYNNEI. The CDR3 runs 13 residues. The CDR3 DNA follows: TGTGCCAGCAGTAGGAAGACAGCATACGAGCAGTACGTC. Protein: CASSRKTAYEQYV.

Details on this clone: One end of the junction fails to match germline, which may point to a read error. The rearrangement uses TRBV5-6 and TRBJ1-2; no definite D call. This CDR3 spans 11 amino acids. The V gene's germline CDR1 is SGHDT and CDR2 YYEEEE. In nucleotides, the CDR3 is TGTGCCAGCAGCTCGGGCGGACTCCGCGCCTTC. Residues: CASSSGGLRAF.

This chain connects TRBV7-8 to TRBJ2-5; TRBD1 might be the D (6 bases). Per the germline V gene, CDR1 is SGHVS and CDR2 is FQNEAQ. V dropped 3 bases and J dropped 2 bases, with 16 bases sitting between them. The CDR3 spans 16 residues. The CDR3 region is CASSFLVTGSQETQYF. CDR3 bases: TGTGCCAGCAGCTTTTTGGTGACAGGCAGTCAAGAGACCCAGTACTTC.

CDR3 coding DNA: TGTGCCAGCAGTTTGACTTCGGAAGGGGATGGCTACACCTTC. Translation: CASSLTSEGDGYTF. The V and J genes are TRBV27 and TRBJ1-2, with a tentative D call TRBD1 (5 bases). With 3 bases removed from V and 6 bases from J, the gap between germline ends came to 14 bases. The CDR3 sequence is 14 residues long. The germline gives CDR1 MNHEY, CDR2 SMNVEV (reference sequence).

The rearrangement uses TRBV25-1 and TRBJ2-2, with 8 nucleotides matching TRBD1. The CDR3 length is 16 residues. Germline assignment: CDR1 MGHDK and CDR2 SYGVNS. V lost 6 bases to trimming and J lost 1 base; unmatched junction nucleotides: 7. In nucleotides, the CDR3 is TGTGCCAGCAGCCCCTGGGACAGGCAGAACACCGGGGAGCTGTTTTTT. It translates to CASSPWDRQNTGELFF.

The chain employs TRBV7-9 and TRBJ2-5; 7 bases line up with TRBD1. The V and J ends lost 4 bases and 3 bases, in that order; junction bases with no gene match: 5. The CDR3 length is 14 residues. Looked up from germline, CDR1 is SEHNR and CDR2 is FQNEAQ (reference sequence). The chain's CDR3 is CASSSSDREETQYF. The CDR3 DNA sequence: TGTGCCAGCAGCTCGTCCGACAGGGAAGAGACCCAGTACTTC.

The chain combines TRBV5-1 with TRBJ2-1, with D possibly matching TRBD2 (7 bases). Germline CDR1 is SGHRS and CDR2 is YFSETQ. This CDR3 is 13 amino acids long. Trimming removed 0 bases from V and 9 bases from J, with 10 bases in between. The CDR3, as DNA: TGCGCCAGCAGCTTGGAGGGGGGGGGTGAGCAGTTCTTC. As protein: CASSLEGGGEQFF.

The chain joins TRBV5-6 to TRBJ1-2; a weak D match, TRBD1 (6 bases). This CDR3 is 14 amino acids long. Germline V gives CDR1 SGHDT, CDR2 YYEEEE. V dropped 2 bases and J dropped 7 bases, with 15 bases sitting between them. DNA for the CDR3: TGTGCCAGCAGCTTATCTTACAGGGATCCTGGCTACACCTTC. This encodes CASSLSYRDPGYTF.

This sequence joins TRBV11-2 and TRBJ1-6; 8 bases are a match to TRBD1. Germline CDR1 reads SGHAT; CDR2 reads FQNNGV. The CDR3 has 15 residues. The V and J ends lost 3 bases and 10 bases, in that order; junction bases with no gene match: 8. For the CDR3, the DNA is TGTGCCAGCAGCTTTTGGCAGGGGGCCGAATCACCCCTCCACTTT. It specifies CASSFWQGAESPLHF.

The table lists this clone with a few counts. The V and J genes are TRBV5-6 and TRBJ2-1, with 9 bases identical to TRBD1. V lost 4 bases to trimming and J lost 15 bases; unmatched junction nucleotides: 8. Germline lookup yields CDR1 SGHDT and CDR2 YYEEEE. The CDR3 totals 12 residues. This CDR3 reads CASSETGGFWFF. CDR3 in DNA: TGTGCCAGCAGCGAAACAGGGGGCTTTTGGTTCTTC. The full variable domain, completed using reference TRBV5-6 and TRBJ2-1, is DAGVTQSPTHLIKTRGQQVTLRCSPKSGHDTVSWYQQALGQGPQFIFQYYEEEERQRGNFPDRFSGHQFPNYSSELNVNALLLGDSALYLCASSETGGFWFFGPGTRLTVL.

The rearrangement joins TRBV5-1 to TRBJ1-5, with D tentatively TRBD1 (5 bases). There are 15 residues in the CDR3. Trimming took 0 bases from V and 3 from J, leaving 10 bases between them. The germline gives CDR1 SGHRS, CDR2 YFSETQ. This chain's CDR3 is CASSLEAGLNQPQHF. The CDR3 DNA follows: TGCGCCAGCAGCTTGGAGGCGGGACTCAATCAGCCCCAGCATTTT. The full variable domain, completed using reference TRBV5-1 and TRBJ1-5, is KAGVTQTPRYLIKTRGQQVTLSCSPISGHRSVSWYQQTPGQGLQFLFEYFSETQRNKGNFPGRFSGRQFSNSRSEMNVSTLELGDSALYLCASSLEAGLNQPQHFGDGTRLSIL.

This clone was detected a few times. The rearrangement links TRBV4-3 to TRBJ2-2, with D possibly being TRBD2 (6 bases). With 0 bases removed from V and 4 bases from J, the gap between germline ends came to 12 bases. The CDR3 consists of 16 residues. In germline, CDR1 is LGHNA, CDR2 YSLEER. The CDR3 here is CASSQDAGSSTGELFF. CDR3 DNA: TGCGCCAGCAGCCAAGATGCGGGATCGAGCACCGGGGAGCTGTTTTTT.

The chain carries TRBV4-2 and TRBJ2-3, with 14 positions matching TRBD2. The V and J ends lost 5 bases and 2 bases, in that order; junction bases with no gene match: 3. The CDR3 consists of 16 residues. Germline lookup yields CDR1 LGHNA and CDR2 YNFKEQ. CDR3 in DNA: TGTGCCAGCAGCTTGGGACTAGCGGGGGCCACAGATACGCAGTATTTT. Translated: CASSLGLAGATDTQYF.

The rearrangement uses TRBV28 and TRBJ1-1; D gene uncertain. Trimming removed 4 bases from V and 0 bases from J, with 12 bases in between. The germline CDR1 and CDR2 sequences are MDHEN and SYDVKM. The CDR3 is made up of 15 amino acids. The CDR3 nucleotides read TGTGCCAGCAGTTCCATGACACGGATGAACACTGAAGCTTTCTTT. This codes for CASSSMTRMNTEAFF.

The rearrangement links TRBV4-3 to TRBJ2-5; 8 bases map to TRBD1. This CDR3 comprises 15 residues. Germline CDR1 LGHNA, CDR2 YSLEER. V shed 3 bases, J shed 5 bases, and the junction held 8 bases outside the gene matches. The CDR3 loop reads CASSHGQGEGETQYF. CDR3 DNA: TGCGCCAGCAGCCATGGACAGGGAGAAGGGGAGACCCAGTACTTC.

This clone was seen only a few times. This rearrangement joins TRBV2 to TRBJ2-1; D is unresolved. V was shortened by 7 bases and J by 0 bases, with 13 bases between the two germline ends. CDR1 SNHLY and CDR2 FYNNEI come from the germline V gene. The CDR3 extends over 15 amino acids. CDR3 in DNA: TGTGCCAGCACCTGGAGTCAACTCTCCTACAATGAGCAGTTCTTC. Protein sequence: CASTWSQLSYNEQFF.

In this sample, this clone turned up a few times. The V call is TRBV9, the J call TRBJ2-7; D is ambiguous. Trimming took 0 bases from V and 2 from J, leaving 6 bases between them. CDR1 and CDR2 (germline): SGDLS, YYNGEE. The CDR3 runs 13 residues. CDR3 nucleotides: TGTGCCAGCAGCGTAGACGCTACCTACGAGCAGTACTTC. This gives the protein CASSVDATYEQYF.

This clone was detected only a few times. CDR3 in DNA: TGTGCCAGCGCCCCGGGACTGGATTACAATGAGCAGTTCTTC. It is translated as CASAPGLDYNEQFF. The genes are TRBV6-5 and TRBJ2-1, with D perhaps TRBD2 (6 bases). From germline, CDR1 is MNHEY and CDR2 SVGAGI. This CDR3 region has 14 residues. Trimming left V 8 bases short and J 4 bases short, with 15 bases between.

This clone was detected only once. J is TRBJ1-2 and V is TRBV5-1, with 10 bases fitting TRBD1. The CDR3 length is 13 residues. The J segment lost 7 bases and the V segment lost 3 bases, leaving 3 bases of the junction unmatched. Germline V gene lookup returns CDR1 SGHRS and CDR2 YFSETQ. In nucleotides, the CDR3 is TGCGCCAGCAGCTCGGACAGGGGGTTTGGCTACACCTTC. This translates into CASSSDRGFGYTF.

The J gene is TRBJ2-1, the V gene TRBV7-6; D is possibly TRBD1 (7 bases). Per germline, CDR1 SGHVS and CDR2 FNYEAQ. This CDR3 has 16 residues. Trimming removed 4 bases at V and 8 bases at J, with 21 bases between. The CDR3 spells CASSYLTGEVHDEQFF. The CDR3 DNA follows: TGTGCCAGCAGCTACCTAACAGGGGAGGTACATGATGAGCAGTTCTTC. The entire variable domain, with the rest obtained from reference TRBV7-6 and TRBJ2-1, is as follows: GAGVSQSPRYKVTKRGQDVALRCDPISGHVSLYWYRQALGQGPEFLTYFNYEAQQDKSGLPNDRFSAERPEGSISTLTIQRTEQRDSAMYRCASSYLTGEVHDEQFFGPGTRLTVL.